Each of the 29 T cell receptor beta chains below was sequenced from the same sample in a study of blood T cell repertoires in COVID-19. Measured with immunoSEQ multiplex PCR; TCRdb has only the in-frame clones, and not every one. The data hold approximately 11,000 clones, with around 85% observed a single time. Material: peripheral blood. Source of these receptors: a man aged 70-80 years with active COVID-19.

This sequence joins TRBV7-9 and TRBJ2-7; no definite D call. With 3 bases removed from V and 0 bases from J, the gap between germline ends came to 6 bases. CDR1 is SEHNR, CDR2 FQNEAQ, per germline (reference sequence). This CDR3 contains 13 residues. The CDR3 loop reads CASSFTGSYEQYF. CDR3 nucleotides: TGTGCCAGCAGCTTTACGGGCTCCTACGAGCAGTACTTC.

This sequence joins TRBV19 and TRBJ2-3; TRBD1 matches at 10 bases. After removal of 6 bases from V and 2 bases from J, the junction contained 5 bases not matched to a gene. This CDR3 has 15 amino acids. CDR1 and CDR2 (germline): LNHDA, SQIVND (reference sequence). The CDR3 sequence: CASRKGQGSTDTQYF. DNA of the CDR3: TGTGCCAGTAGGAAGGGACAGGGGTCCACAGATACGCAGTATTTT. The full variable domain, with the rest looked up from reference TRBV19 and TRBJ2-3, is DGGITQSPKYLFRKEGQNVTLSCEQNLNHDAMYWYRQDPGQGLRLIYYSQIVNDFQKGDIAEGYSVSREKKESFPLTVTSAQKNPTAFYLCASRKGQGSTDTQYFGPGTRLTVL.

This sequence joins TRBV6-5 and TRBJ1-1; a possible D gene is TRBD1 (6 bases). The germline V and J ends were trimmed by 6 bases and 7 bases, with 18 bases remaining between them. The CDR3 is made up of 14 amino acids. The germline gives CDR1 MNHEY, CDR2 SVGAGI. The CDR3, as DNA: TGTGCCAGCAGGCACACCGCAGGGGCACTTGAAGCTTTCTTT. Translating gives CASRHTAGALEAFF.

This sequence joins TRBV3-1 (or the pseudogene TRBV3-2) and TRBJ1-2, with 7 bases fitting TRBD1. The length of the CDR3 is 13 residues. Germline-derived CDR1 and CDR2 are LGHDT and YNNKEL (reference sequence). J lost 7 bases, V lost 5 bases, and 7 bases had no gene match. The CDR3 nucleotides read TGTGCCAGCAGCTTAGGGGGCCTTCCTGGCTACACCTTC. Amino acids: CASSLGGLPGYTF.

The chain carries TRBV19 and TRBJ1-3; possible D gene TRBD1, 5 bases. Germline CDR1 is LNHDA and CDR2 is SQIVND (reference sequence). Trimming removed 8 bases at V and 2 bases at J, with 13 bases between. The CDR3 has 14 amino acids. CDR3 nucleotides: TGTGCCAGTTCCCGGAAAGGGGCTGGAAACACCATATATTTT. Translated, it gives CASSRKGAGNTIYF. The full variable domain, in which reference TRBV19 and TRBJ1-3 provide the parts outside the CDR3, is DGGITQSPKYLFRKEGQNVTLSCEQNLNHDAMYWYRQDPGQGLRLIYYSQIVNDFQKGDIAEGYSVSREKKESFPLTVTSAQKNPTAFYLCASSRKGAGNTIYFGEGSWLTVV.

The rearrangement joins TRBV4-2 to TRBJ2-7, with 8 bases identical to TRBD2. Germline V gene lookup returns CDR1 LGHNA and CDR2 YNFKEQ. V shed 4 bases, J shed 4 bases, and the junction held 6 bases outside the gene matches. The CDR3 totals 14 residues. The CDR3 DNA follows: TGTGCCAGCAGCCCGACGGGGGGGACATACGAGCAGTACTTC. Its translation: CASSPTGGTYEQYF.

V usage is TRBV5-6 and J usage is TRBJ2-7; 8 bases are a match to TRBD1. From germline, CDR1 is SGHDT and CDR2 YYEEEE. This CDR3 contains 14 residues. V gave up 2 bases and J gave up 7 bases; unmatched junction bases: 8. CDR3 sequence reads: CASSFGQGAREQYF. The CDR3 bases are TGTGCCAGCAGCTTCGGCCAGGGGGCGCGTGAGCAGTACTTC.

The rearrangement joins TRBV5-1 to TRBJ1-6, with 8 nucleotides matching TRBD1. The germline gives CDR1 SGHRS, CDR2 YFSETQ. The junction had 11 bases not matched to a gene; V was cut back by 3 bases and J by 9 bases. The CDR3 covers 16 residues. CDR3 coding DNA: TGCGCCAGCAGCTCCCGGACAGGGAGAGACCCTTCACCCCTCCACTTT. Residues: CASSSRTGRDPSPLHF. Supplemented by reference TRBV5-1 and TRBJ1-6, the full variable domain reads KAGVTQTPRYLIKTRGQQVTLSCSPISGHRSVSWYQQTPGQGLQFLFEYFSETQRNKGNFPGRFSGRQFSNSRSEMNVSTLELGDSALYLCASSSRTGRDPSPLHFGNGTRLTVT.

The rearrangement uses TRBV5-1 and TRBJ1-1, with D perhaps matching TRBD1 (6 bases). The CDR3 extends over 15 amino acids. V was trimmed by 5 bases and J by 2 bases, leaving 16 bases between them. CDR1 and CDR2 from the germline V gene are SGHRS and YFSETQ. Here the CDR3 DNA reads TGCGCCAGCAGTCCCCGCCCCAGGGGTAACACTGAAGCTTTCTTT. This translates into CASSPRPRGNTEAFF.

The chain employs TRBV29-1 and TRBJ2-5; D is perhaps TRBD1 (6 bases). The V gene lost 6 bases and the J gene lost 3 bases, with 11 bases spanning the gap. Germline V gives CDR1 SQVTM, CDR2 ANQGSEA. The CDR3 consists of 12 residues. The CDR3 is CSVGAGKETQYF. CDR3 coding DNA: TGCAGCGTGGGGGCAGGGAAAGAGACCCAGTACTTC.

The genes are TRBV15 and TRBJ1-2, with 7 positions matching TRBD1. This CDR3 spans 17 amino acids. In germline, CDR1 is LNHNV, CDR2 YYDKDF (reference sequence). V shed 4 bases, J shed 4 bases, and the junction held 15 bases outside the gene matches. CDR3 region: CATSTDRDRTKIYGYTF. CDR3 coding DNA: TGTGCCACCAGCACCGACAGGGACCGAACAAAAATCTATGGCTACACCTTC. The full variable domain, with the rest looked up from reference TRBV15 and TRBJ1-2, is DAMVIQNPRYQVTQFGKPVTLSCSQTLNHNVMYWYQQKSSQAPKLLFHYYDKDFNNEADTPDNFQSRRPNTSFCFLDIRSPGLGDTAMYLCATSTDRDRTKIYGYTFGSGTRLTVV.

The chain recombines TRBV28 with TRBJ2-1; 8 nucleotides match TRBD2. With V trimmed by 8 bases and J by 9 bases, 9 bases remained unmatched. The CDR3 extends over 13 amino acids. The germline CDR1 and CDR2 sequences are MDHEN and SYDVKM. CDR3: CASESIGGAEQFF. CDR3 in DNA: TGTGCCAGCGAATCGATCGGGGGGGCTGAGCAGTTCTTC.

V and J are TRBV7-8 and TRBJ2-7, with 8 nucleotides matching TRBD2. The CDR3 extends over 15 amino acids. From germline, CDR1 is SGHVS and CDR2 FQNEAQ. J was trimmed by 3 bases and V by 4 bases; bases with no gene match: 8. CDR3 sequence (DNA): TGTGCCAGCAGCTCCCAGGCGGGGGGCGGCTACGAGCAGTACTTC. It translates to CASSSQAGGGYEQYF.

J is TRBJ1-4 and V is TRBV11-2; 9 bases align to TRBD1. V lost 5 bases and J lost 8; bases outside the gene matches: 9. Germline V gene lookup returns CDR1 SGHAT and CDR2 FQNNGV. The CDR3 covers 15 residues. CDR3: CASSPLTGTGEKLFF. CDR3 DNA: TGTGCCAGCAGCCCCCTTACCGGGACAGGGGAAAAACTGTTTTTT.

This clone was observed a few times. The chain combines TRBV5-1 with TRBJ2-3; D perhaps matches TRBD2 (7 bases). V gave up 6 bases and J gave up 1 base, with 21 bases separating them. CDR3 length equals 17 residues. CDR1 and CDR2 from the germline V gene are SGHRS and YFSETQ. The DNA of the CDR3 is TGCGCCAGCAAGGGGGGGTTGACTCCTATTGGCACAGATACGCAGTATTTT. This gives the protein CASKGGLTPIGTDTQYF.

The gene calls are TRBV18 and TRBJ1-4, with D uncertain. Germline CDR1 is KGHSH and CDR2 is LQKENI. This CDR3 is 14 amino acids long. The V end lost 3 bases, the J end lost 12 bases, and 17 bases lay between the germline ends. CDR3 DNA: TGTGCCAGCTCACCGTATGGCGGAACCCATGAACTGTTTTTT. Residues: CASSPYGGTHELFF.

The V gene is TRBV18, the J gene TRBJ1-4; D is ambiguous. The CDR3 is 15 amino acids. From germline, CDR1 is KGHSH and CDR2 LQKENI. The V gene lost 0 bases and the J gene lost 7 bases, with 12 bases spanning the gap. The CDR3 bases are TGTGCCAGCTCACCACCAGAGGTCTCTGGTGAAAAACTGTTTTTT. Its protein product is CASSPPEVSGEKLFF.

In its sample, this clone was seen once. The chain combines TRBV25-1 with TRBJ1-2; 8 bases are shared with TRBD1. Losses at the gene ends were 2 bases for V and 3 bases for J; bases not matched to a gene: 5. The CDR3 runs to 15 residues. Germline CDR1 reads MGHDK; CDR2 reads SYGVNS. DNA for the CDR3: TGTGCCAGCAGTGAACCCGGACAGGGAGACTATGGCTACACCTTC. Translated: CASSEPGQGDYGYTF.

By share, this clone ranks as large. The J gene is TRBJ2-7, the V gene TRBV15; TRBD1 is a possible D gene (6 bases). Germline V CDR1 and CDR2: LNHNV, YYDKDF (reference sequence). CDR3 length: 15 residues. Trimming cost V 0 bases and J 9 bases, with 18 bases left between them. CDR3 in amino acids: CATSRDPVSRGRQYF. The CDR3 coding sequence is TGTGCCACCAGCAGAGATCCTGTTTCCAGGGGTCGGCAGTACTTC. The whole variable domain, filled in from reference TRBV15 and TRBJ2-7, reads DAMVIQNPRYQVTQFGKPVTLSCSQTLNHNVMYWYQQKSSQAPKLLFHYYDKDFNNEADTPDNFQSRRPNTSFCFLDIRSPGLGDTAMYLCATSRDPVSRGRQYFGPGTRLTVT.

The V call is TRBV6-5, the J call TRBJ1-6; D possibly corresponds to TRBD1 (6 bases). The CDR3 is made up of 15 amino acids. CDR1 is MNHEY and CDR2 is SVGAGI in the germline V gene. The ends were cut back, 4 bases at V and 7 bases at J, with 14 bases in the middle. The CDR3 protein is CASSLEYRENSPLHF. CDR3 nucleotide sequence: TGTGCCAGCAGTTTGGAGTACAGGGAGAATTCACCCCTCCACTTT.

This chain's CDR3 is CASSLTGGTEAFF. The CDR3 bases are TGCGCCAGCAGCCTGACGGGGGGCACTGAAGCTTTCTTT. This sequence joins TRBV5-1 and TRBJ1-1; possibly TRBD1 for D (5 bases). V was clipped by 4 bases and J by 4 bases, with 11 bases between them. The CDR3 runs 13 residues. CDR1 SGHRS and CDR2 YFSETQ come from the germline V gene.

The V call is TRBV19, the J call TRBJ1-1; D possibly corresponds to TRBD1 (5 bases). Germline CDR1 and CDR2: LNHDA and SQIVND (reference sequence). The CDR3 runs 13 residues. V lost 3 bases to trimming and J lost 1 base, with 6 bases between them. The DNA for the CDR3 is TGTGCCAGTAGTATGACAGCGAACACTGAAGCTTTCTTT. Its protein is CASSMTANTEAFF.

The table lists this clone with a count of one. This chain uses TRBV6-1 with TRBJ1-1; tentative D call: TRBD1 (6 bases). This CDR3 has 14 residues. Deletions cut 3 bases from V and 9 bases from J, with 17 bases between. Germline assignment: CDR1 MNHNS and CDR2 SASEGT. The CDR3: CASSEGDIVTKAFF. The CDR3 DNA follows: TGTGCCAGCAGTGAGGGGGACATCGTCACCAAAGCTTTCTTT.

The chain combines TRBV18 with TRBJ1-1; 9 bases line up with TRBD1. The ends lost 4 bases at V and 8 bases at J; junction bases unmatched: 14. Germline lookup yields CDR1 KGHSH and CDR2 LQKENI. The CDR3 has 16 residues. CDR3 nucleotide sequence: TGTGCCAGCTCACGGGGGGAAACCGGGACAGGGCCCGAAGCTTTCTTT. It encodes CASSRGETGTGPEAFF.

V gene TRBV4-1 combines with J gene TRBJ2-1; 8 bases agree with TRBD2. The CDR3 contains 15 residues. From germline, CDR1 is MGHRA and CDR2 YSYEKL. J gave up 3 bases and V 1 base, and 2 bases lay outside the gene matches. CDR3 in DNA: TGCGCCAGCAGCCAAGGCGGGGGGCACTACAATGAGCAGTTCTTC. As protein: CASSQGGGHYNEQFF.

The V and J genes are TRBV28 and TRBJ2-1, with 10 bases aligning to TRBD1. The junction had 7 bases not matched to a gene; V was cut back by 8 bases and J by 9 bases. The CDR3 is made up of 13 amino acids. Germline loops: CDR1 MDHEN, CDR2 SYDVKM. For the CDR3, the DNA is TGTGCCAGCCGGACAGGGGGTGGGGGTGAGCAGTTCTTC. Translated: CASRTGGGGEQFF. Combining the CDR3 with reference TRBV28 and TRBJ2-1 gives the whole variable domain DVKVTQSSRYLVKRTGEKVFLECVQDMDHENMFWYRQDPGLGLRLIYFSYDVKMKEKGDIPEGYSVSREKKERFSLILESASTNQTSMYLCASRTGGGGEQFFGPGTRLTVL.

The chain carries TRBV4-3 and TRBJ1-2, with D uncertain. With 0 bases removed from V and 8 bases from J, the gap between germline ends came to 7 bases. The CDR3 length is 12 residues. The V gene's germline CDR1 is LGHNA and CDR2 YSLEER. The CDR3, as DNA: TGCGCCAGCAGCCAAGATCGTATCGGCTACACCTTC. Translating it yields CASSQDRIGYTF.

V usage is TRBV19 and J usage is TRBJ1-1, with 8 bases matching TRBD1. Looked up from germline, CDR1 is LNHDA and CDR2 is SQIVND (reference sequence). The CDR3 loop spans 14 amino acids. Trimming took 6 bases from V and 4 from J; bases not matched to a gene: 7. The CDR3 sequence: CASSYGQGSTEAFF. CDR3 nucleotides: TGTGCCAGTAGCTACGGACAGGGAAGCACTGAAGCTTTCTTT.

This rearrangement joins TRBV11-2 to TRBJ2-5; D is unclear. The CDR3 covers 14 residues. The V gene lost 5 bases and the J gene lost 9 bases, with 19 bases spanning the gap. Germline assignment: CDR1 SGHAT and CDR2 FQNNGV. The CDR3 DNA sequence: TGTGCCAGCAGCCCCCCCCCGTATGGTGAGGCCCAGTACTTC. The encoded protein is CASSPPPYGEAQYF.